The following is a TCR beta chain sequence with its context. Individuals drawn from approximately 26 US areas were about 18 to 100 years old. Each participant's cohort was designated according to participant-reported clinical history. Measured with immunoSEQ multiplex PCR; TCRdb has only the in-frame clones, and not every one. The repertoire consists of under 250,000 clones, with approximately 85% occurring once and the leading ten covering approximately 9.6%. The sample belongs to a study of blood T cell repertoires in COVID-19. Study context: Acute and convalescent COVID-19 samples came from the United States, Italy and Spain.

This CDR3 spans 14 amino acids. Germline CDR1 is MNHNS and CDR2 is SASEGT. Trimming at V came to 2 bases and at J to 4 bases, leaving 4 bases not matched to a gene. The TCR was taken from a woman aged 45-59 years with acute COVID-19. The sample was PBMCs or T cells enriched from blood (not recorded which). This chain uses TRBV6-1 with TRBJ2-7; 8 bases are a match to TRBD2. The CDR3 nucleotides read TGTGCCAGCAGTGAACGGGAGGGCGTTTACGAGCAGTACTTC. Protein: CASSEREGVYEQYF.